These 14 T cell receptor beta chains came from one sample sequenced in a study of blood T cell repertoires in COVID-19. Only in-frame clones appear in the TCRdb table, and some are missing; sequencing was by immunoSEQ multiplex PCR. The table lists 130,000 to 150,000 clones, approximately 80% of them singletons. The material sequenced was peripheral blood. These receptors were taken from a human donor in a cohort sampled during active COVID-19.

The rearrangement uses TRBV7-2 and TRBJ1-1; TRBD1 agrees at 8 bases. V was clipped by 1 base and J by 5 bases; unmatched bases: 6. Per the germline V gene, CDR1 is SGHTA and CDR2 is FQGNSA. The CDR3 is 15 amino acids. In DNA, the CDR3 is TGTGCCAGCAGCTTAGAGTCCGGACAGGGAACTGAAGCTTTCTTT. Amino acid sequence: CASSLESGQGTEAFF. Variable domain in full (rest from reference TRBV7-2 and TRBJ1-1): GAGVSQSPSNKVTEKGKDVELRCDPISGHTALYWYRQSLGQGLEFLIYFQGNSAPDKSGLPSDRFSAERTGGSVSTLTIQRTQQEDSAVYLCASSLESGQGTEAFFGQGTRLTVV.

The CDR3 loop reads CASSFGQADSPLHF. In nucleotides, the CDR3 is TGTGCCAGCAGCTTCGGACAGGCCGATTCACCCCTCCACTTT. The chain is built from TRBV7-9 and TRBJ1-6; 7 positions match TRBD1. Germline CDR1 SEHNR, CDR2 FQNEAQ (reference sequence). The CDR3 loop spans 14 amino acids. V dropped 3 bases and J dropped 8; count of bases not matched to a gene: 4.

The chain recombines TRBV5-5 with TRBJ2-1; 7 nucleotides align to TRBD1. Germline V lookup: CDR1 SGHKS, CDR2 YYEKEE (reference sequence). The V segment lost 4 bases and the J segment 9 bases; nucleotides outside the gene matches: 16. The length of the CDR3 is 16 residues. DNA for the CDR3: TGTGCCAGCAGCCCAACTGACAGGGTCTCAACTATTGAGCAGTTCTTC. Translation gives CASSPTDRVSTIEQFF.

The V and J genes are TRBV6-5 and TRBJ2-6, with D perhaps matching TRBD1 (5 bases). Trimming pared 4 bases from V and 2 bases from J, leaving 9 bases between. The CDR3 totals 15 residues. The germline gives CDR1 MNHEY, CDR2 SVGAGI. CDR3: CASSSRTPGANVLTF. The DNA for the CDR3 is TGTGCCAGCAGTTCCCGGACACCTGGGGCCAACGTCCTGACTTTC.

The J gene is TRBJ2-3, the V gene TRBV5-4, with a possible D match to TRBD1 (6 bases). V lost 1 base and J lost 5, with 11 bases in between. This CDR3 has 14 residues. Germline assignment: CDR1 SGHNT and CDR2 YYREEE (reference sequence). The CDR3 loop is CASSLMGAEDTQYF. Here the CDR3 DNA reads TGTGCCAGCAGCTTGATGGGGGCCGAAGATACGCAGTATTTT.

Remarks on this clone: Different DNA sequences within this sample yield the same CDR3. CDR3 protein: CASSSGLAGARNTGELFF. The CDR3 nucleotides are TGTGCCAGCAGCTCAGGACTAGCGGGGGCTAGGAACACCGGGGAGCTGTTTTTT. J is TRBJ2-2 and V is TRBV9, with TRBD2 identical over 13 bases. The CDR3 sequence is 18 residues long. Germline V lookup: CDR1 SGDLS, CDR2 YYNGEE. V lost 4 bases and J lost 1; bases outside the gene matches: 7.

As DNA, the CDR3 is TGTGCCAGCAGCTTAGGGACAGGGAGCCCTGAAGCTTTCTTT. The encoded protein is CASSLGTGSPEAFF. This chain uses TRBV7-2 with TRBJ1-1; 8 bases agree with TRBD1. CDR1 and CDR2 (germline): SGHTA, FQGNSA. This CDR3 is 14 amino acids long. V lost 1 base and J lost 6; bases outside the gene matches: 4.

This chain connects TRBV10-3 to TRBJ2-3; 11 bases agree with TRBD2. The V gene's germline CDR1 is ENHRY and CDR2 SYGVKD. With V trimmed by 1 base and J by 5 bases, 2 bases remained unmatched. This CDR3 spans 15 amino acids. CDR3 sequence (DNA): TGTGCCATCAGTGAGTTAGCGGGGGGGTTAGATACGCAGTATTTT. As protein: CAISELAGGLDTQYF.

The V gene is TRBV19, the J gene TRBJ1-1; no clear D. The CDR3 has 15 amino acids. Between the trimmed V and J ends, which lost 4 bases and 2 bases, there was a span of 14 bases. In germline, CDR1 is LNHDA, CDR2 SQIVND (reference sequence). In DNA form, the CDR3 reads TGTGCCAGTAGTACGGTCGCAGCAGGAAACACTGAAGCTTTCTTT. Its protein is CASSTVAAGNTEAFF.

The chain combines TRBV24-1 with TRBJ2-1; the match to TRBD2 covers 7 bases. Germline assignment: CDR1 KGHDR and CDR2 SFDVKD. V lost 4 bases, J lost 8 bases, and 1 base stayed unmatched. This CDR3 is built from 12 residues. CDR3 loop: CATSDGRYEQFF. The CDR3 DNA reads TGTGCCACCAGTGACGGGAGGTATGAGCAGTTCTTC.

The V call is TRBV7-2, the J call TRBJ2-1, with 7 bases identical to TRBD2. The CDR3 consists of 17 residues. The germline gives CDR1 SGHTA, CDR2 FQGNSA. J gave up 1 base and V 6 bases, and 12 bases lay outside the gene matches. CDR3: CASSPRASGISYNEQFF. CDR3 coding DNA: TGTGCCAGCAGTCCGAGGGCTAGCGGTATTTCCTACAATGAGCAGTTCTTC. The variable domain in full, with the rest retrieved from reference TRBV7-2 and TRBJ2-1, is GAGVSQSPSNKVTEKGKDVELRCDPISGHTALYWYRQSLGQGLEFLIYFQGNSAPDKSGLPSDRFSAERTGGSVSTLTIQRTQQEDSAVYLCASSPRASGISYNEQFFGPGTRLTVL.

V usage is TRBV11-2 and J usage is TRBJ2-7, with D maybe TRBD1 (8 bases). Deletions cut 5 bases from V and 2 bases from J, with 16 bases between. CDR1 and CDR2 from the germline V gene are SGHAT and FQNNGV. CDR3 size: 15 residues. The CDR3 sequence is CASSVNRGGTYEQYF. CDR3 DNA: TGTGCCAGCAGCGTAAACAGGGGGGGGACCTACGAGCAGTACTTC.

This sequence joins TRBV7-2 and TRBJ2-5; D ambiguous. CDR1 is SGHTA, CDR2 FQGNSA, per germline. V lost 4 bases to trimming and J lost 2 bases, with 8 bases between them. The CDR3 consists of 13 residues. The CDR3 DNA is TGTGCCAGCAGCTCGCAGGATCAAGAGACCCAGTACTTC. This translates into CASSSQDQETQYF.

V and J are TRBV3-1 (or the pseudogene TRBV3-2) and TRBJ2-3; 7 nucleotides match TRBD2. Unmatched junction bases numbered 12, after V lost 0 bases and J lost 3 bases. Germline V gene data show CDR1 as LGHDT and CDR2 as YNNKEL (reference sequence). The length of the CDR3 is 18 residues. For the CDR3, the DNA is TGTGCCAGCAGCCAAGATTCCATAGTTGGGGGGGGAACAGATACGCAGTATTTT. Its translation: CASSQDSIVGGGTDTQYF.